Below, 7 T cell receptor beta chains from the same sample are listed, as sequenced in a study of T cell responses to AZD1222 COVID-19 vaccine. TCRdb's table, derived via immunoSEQ multiplex PCR, lists solely in-frame clones and lacks some. Found here are tens of thousands of clones, about 92% of them singletons; the top ten hold 2.2%. Source: peripheral blood, taken on day 0 of AZD1222 vaccination. These TCRs come from an adult in good health.

The rearrangement uses TRBV19 and TRBJ2-2, with a possible D match to TRBD1 (7 bases). The V gene lost 6 bases and the J gene lost 5 bases, with 16 bases spanning the gap. Germline CDR1 and CDR2: LNHDA and SQIVND (reference sequence). This CDR3 contains 15 residues. The CDR3 region has the DNA TGTGCCAGTAGAGAGGACAGGCGGGGTACCGGGGAGCTGTTTTTT. Its protein product is CASREDRRGTGELFF.

The J gene is TRBJ2-7, the V gene TRBV25-1, with TRBD2 matching over 8 bases. The CDR3 loop spans 14 amino acids. Germline loops: CDR1 MGHDK, CDR2 SYGVNS. Trimming removed 9 bases from V and 6 bases from J; junction bases left unmatched: 13. The CDR3 reads CASRRAGGLGEQYF. The DNA for the CDR3 is TGTGCCAGTAGGAGGGCGGGAGGTTTAGGCGAGCAGTACTTC.

This rearrangement joins TRBV27 to TRBJ2-1; 8 bases agree with TRBD2. The CDR3 has 15 residues. CDR1 and CDR2 from the germline V gene are MNHEY and SMNVEV (reference sequence). Germline trimming cut 5 bases from V and 7 bases from J; bases unmatched to any gene: 10. The CDR3 sequence is CASSLRAGDLNEQFF. In nucleotides, the CDR3 is TGTGCCAGCAGTCTAAGAGCGGGAGATCTGAATGAGCAGTTCTTC.

The rearrangement joins TRBV10-3 to TRBJ1-1, with 7 nucleotides matching TRBD1. The CDR3 runs 15 residues. V was clipped by 2 bases and J by 3 bases; unmatched bases: 6. CDR1 is ENHRY, CDR2 SYGVKD, per germline. The CDR3 nucleotides read TGTGCCATCAGTGAGCCGGGACAGACACACACTGAAGCTTTCTTT. Residues: CAISEPGQTHTEAFF.

The rearrangement links TRBV19 to TRBJ2-4; 9 bases agree with TRBD1. V trimming: 4 bases; J trimming: 3 bases; junction bases outside the gene matches: 13. Germline V gene sequence: CDR1 LNHDA, CDR2 SQIVND (reference sequence). The CDR3 totals 18 residues. CDR3 nucleotide sequence: TGTGCCAGTAGTACCCCGGGACAGGGCCTTGGTGGCAAAAACATTCAGTACTTC. Translation gives CASSTPGQGLGGKNIQYF. Full variable domain (rest looked up from reference TRBV19 and TRBJ2-4): DGGITQSPKYLFRKEGQNVTLSCEQNLNHDAMYWYRQDPGQGLRLIYYSQIVNDFQKGDIAEGYSVSREKKESFPLTVTSAQKNPTAFYLCASSTPGQGLGGKNIQYFGAGTRLSVL.

V usage is TRBV12-1 and J usage is TRBJ2-1; TRBD2, the table's D call, lacks a check against the DNA. TRBV12-1 is noted as a pseudogene. This CDR3 has 14 residues. For the CDR3, the DNA is TGTGCCAGCAGCTTAGCGGTTACTATCAATGAGCAGTTCTTC. Its protein product is CASSLAVTINEQFF.

V usage is TRBV3-1 (or the pseudogene TRBV3-2) and J usage is TRBJ1-1; D may be TRBD1 (5 bases). This CDR3 is 14 amino acids long. Germline V lookup: CDR1 LGHDT, CDR2 YNNKEL (reference sequence). V was shortened by 1 base and J by 5 bases, with 11 bases between the two germline ends. The CDR3 sequence: CASSQVAGTTEAFF. Here the CDR3 DNA reads TGTGCCAGCAGCCAAGTCGCAGGGACGACTGAAGCTTTCTTT.